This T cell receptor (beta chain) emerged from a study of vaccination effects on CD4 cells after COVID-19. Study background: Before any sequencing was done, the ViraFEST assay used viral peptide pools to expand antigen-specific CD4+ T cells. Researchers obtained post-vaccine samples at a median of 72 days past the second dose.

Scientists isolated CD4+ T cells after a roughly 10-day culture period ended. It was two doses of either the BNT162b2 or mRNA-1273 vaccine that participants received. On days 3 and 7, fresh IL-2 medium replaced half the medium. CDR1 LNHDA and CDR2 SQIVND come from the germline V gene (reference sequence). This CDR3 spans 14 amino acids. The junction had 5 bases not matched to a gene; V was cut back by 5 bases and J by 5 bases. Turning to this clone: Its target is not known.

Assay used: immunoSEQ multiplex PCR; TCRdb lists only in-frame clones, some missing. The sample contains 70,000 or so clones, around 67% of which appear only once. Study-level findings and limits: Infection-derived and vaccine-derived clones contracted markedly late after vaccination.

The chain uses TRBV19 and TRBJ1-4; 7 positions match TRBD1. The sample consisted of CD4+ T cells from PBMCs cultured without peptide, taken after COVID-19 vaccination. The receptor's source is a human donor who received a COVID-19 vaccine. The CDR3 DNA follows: TGTGCCAGTAGTCCCACAGGGGAAAATGAAAAACTGTTTTTT. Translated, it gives CASSPTGENEKLFF.